This T cell receptor (beta chain) was retrieved from a study of persistence of HIV-infected CD4 T cells. Overall study results and limits: Within sorted populations, more oligoclonal TCRs accompanied more oligoclonal proviruses. Antigen-responding cells were enriched for degenerate expanded CDR3beta sequences.

The libraries were made with immunoSEQ version 4 in survey mode. This table comes from immunoSEQ multiplex PCR, and its TCRdb copy is limited to in-frame clones, with some not included. Of some 49,000 clones listed, around 89% were seen once; the top ten hold about 3%. In the case of this clone: Its antigen is unidentified.

The CDR3 covers 14 residues. Trimming took 4 bases from V and 6 from J; bases not matched to a gene: 4. Germline assignment: CDR1 MNHEY and CDR2 SMNVEV (reference sequence). Anti-CD3/anti-CD28 beads served as a nonspecific positive control stimulus. Sorting selected CD4+ T cells upregulating both CD40 ligand and CD69. Suppressive ART was started during chronic HIV-1 infection in these adults. Plasma HIV-1 RNA stayed below 50 copies/mL for at least 4 years. This receptor was identified in an adult woman with HIV who was CMV-seropositive. Sequenced material: CD4+ T cells sorted from PBMCs after approximately 19-hour stimulation, taken from a patient who received antiretroviral therapy. The chain links TRBV27 to TRBJ1-2; 11 nucleotides align to TRBD1. The CDR3 DNA follows: TGTGCCAGCAGTTCAGGGACAGGGGGGGATGGCTACACCTTC. It is translated as CASSSGTGGDGYTF.